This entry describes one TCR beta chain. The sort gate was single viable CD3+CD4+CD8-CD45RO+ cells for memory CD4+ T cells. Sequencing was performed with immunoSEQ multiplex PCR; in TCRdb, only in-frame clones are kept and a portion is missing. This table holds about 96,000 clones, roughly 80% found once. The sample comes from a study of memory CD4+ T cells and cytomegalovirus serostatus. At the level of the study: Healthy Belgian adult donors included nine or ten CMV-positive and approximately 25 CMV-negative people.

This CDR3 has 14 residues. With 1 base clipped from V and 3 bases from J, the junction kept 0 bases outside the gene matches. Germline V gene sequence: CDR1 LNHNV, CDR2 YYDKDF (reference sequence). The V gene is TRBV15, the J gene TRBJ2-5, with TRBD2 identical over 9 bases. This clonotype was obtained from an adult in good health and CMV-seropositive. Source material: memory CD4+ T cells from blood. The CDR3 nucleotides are TGTGCCACCAGCAGAGGACTAGCGGAAGAGACCCAGTACTTC. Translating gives CATSRGLAEETQYF.